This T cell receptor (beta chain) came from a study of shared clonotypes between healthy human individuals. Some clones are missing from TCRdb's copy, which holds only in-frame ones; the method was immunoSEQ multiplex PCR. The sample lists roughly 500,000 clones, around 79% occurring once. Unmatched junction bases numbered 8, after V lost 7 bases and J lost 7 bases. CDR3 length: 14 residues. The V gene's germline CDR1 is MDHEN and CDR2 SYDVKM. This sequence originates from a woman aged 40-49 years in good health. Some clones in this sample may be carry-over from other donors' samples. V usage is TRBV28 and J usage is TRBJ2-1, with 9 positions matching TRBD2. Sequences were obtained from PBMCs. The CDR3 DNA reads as TGTGCCAGCATTAAGGGGCTAGCGGGAAATGAGCAGTTCTTC. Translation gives CASIKGLAGNEQFF.